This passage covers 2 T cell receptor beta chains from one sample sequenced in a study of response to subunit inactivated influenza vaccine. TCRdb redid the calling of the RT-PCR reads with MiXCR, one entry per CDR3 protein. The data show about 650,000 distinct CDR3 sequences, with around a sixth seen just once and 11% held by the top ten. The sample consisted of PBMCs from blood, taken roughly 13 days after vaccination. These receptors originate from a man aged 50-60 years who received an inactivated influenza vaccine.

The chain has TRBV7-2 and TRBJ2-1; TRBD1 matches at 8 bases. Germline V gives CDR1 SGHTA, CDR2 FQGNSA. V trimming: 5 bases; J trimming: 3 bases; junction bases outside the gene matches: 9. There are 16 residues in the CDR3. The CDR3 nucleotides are TGTGCCAGCAGCAAGCAGGGGGCCCTACTCTACAATGAGCAGTTCTTC. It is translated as CASSKQGALLYNEQFF.

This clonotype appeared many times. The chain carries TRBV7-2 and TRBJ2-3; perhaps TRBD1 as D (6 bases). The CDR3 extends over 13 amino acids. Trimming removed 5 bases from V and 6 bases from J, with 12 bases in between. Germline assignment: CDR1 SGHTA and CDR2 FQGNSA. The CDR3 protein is CASSISQGDTQYF. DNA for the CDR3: TGTGCCAGCAGCATCTCGCAGGGGGATACGCAGTATTTT.